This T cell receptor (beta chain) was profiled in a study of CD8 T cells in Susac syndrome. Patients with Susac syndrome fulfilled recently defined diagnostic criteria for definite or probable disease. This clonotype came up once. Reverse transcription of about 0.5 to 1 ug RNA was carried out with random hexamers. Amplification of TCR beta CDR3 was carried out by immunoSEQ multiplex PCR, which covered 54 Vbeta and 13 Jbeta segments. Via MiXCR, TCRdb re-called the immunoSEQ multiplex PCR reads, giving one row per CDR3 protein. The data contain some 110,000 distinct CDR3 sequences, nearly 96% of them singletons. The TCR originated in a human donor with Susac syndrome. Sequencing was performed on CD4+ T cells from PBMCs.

The CDR3 region is CSARSGPNEKLFF. The CDR3 bases are TGCAGTGCTAGGTCGGGCCCTAATGAAAAACTGTTTTTT. The V and J genes are TRBV20-1 and TRBJ1-4; D is unresolved. Germline CDR1 is DFQATT and CDR2 is SNEGSKA (reference sequence). The CDR3 covers 13 residues. V lost 3 bases and J 3 bases, leaving 8 bases between the germline ends.